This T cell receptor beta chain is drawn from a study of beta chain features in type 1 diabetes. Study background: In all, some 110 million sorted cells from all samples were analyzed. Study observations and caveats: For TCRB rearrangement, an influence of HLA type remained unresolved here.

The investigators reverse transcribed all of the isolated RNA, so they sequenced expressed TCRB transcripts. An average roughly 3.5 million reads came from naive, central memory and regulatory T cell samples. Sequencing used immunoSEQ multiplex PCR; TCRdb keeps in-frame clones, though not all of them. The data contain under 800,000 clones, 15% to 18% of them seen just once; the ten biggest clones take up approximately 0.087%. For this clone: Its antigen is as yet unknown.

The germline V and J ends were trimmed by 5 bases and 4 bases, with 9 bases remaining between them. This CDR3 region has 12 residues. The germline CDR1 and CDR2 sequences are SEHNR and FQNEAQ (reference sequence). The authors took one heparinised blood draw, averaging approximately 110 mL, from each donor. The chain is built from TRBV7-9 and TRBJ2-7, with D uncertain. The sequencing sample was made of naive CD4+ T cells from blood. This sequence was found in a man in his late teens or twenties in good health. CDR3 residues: CASSREPYEQYF. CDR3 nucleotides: TGTGCCAGCAGCAGGGAACCGTACGAGCAGTACTTC.